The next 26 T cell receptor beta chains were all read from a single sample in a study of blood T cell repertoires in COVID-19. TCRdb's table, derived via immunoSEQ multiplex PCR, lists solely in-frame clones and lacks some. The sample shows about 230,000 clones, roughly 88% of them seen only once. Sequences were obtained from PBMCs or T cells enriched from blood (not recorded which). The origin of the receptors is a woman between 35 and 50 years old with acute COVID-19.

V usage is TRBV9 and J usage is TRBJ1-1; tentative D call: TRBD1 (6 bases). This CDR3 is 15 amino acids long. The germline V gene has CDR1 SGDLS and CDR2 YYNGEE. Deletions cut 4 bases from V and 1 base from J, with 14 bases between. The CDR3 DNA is TGTGCCAGCAGCCTAGGGACACCGAAGAACACTGAAGCTTTCTTT. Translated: CASSLGTPKNTEAFF.

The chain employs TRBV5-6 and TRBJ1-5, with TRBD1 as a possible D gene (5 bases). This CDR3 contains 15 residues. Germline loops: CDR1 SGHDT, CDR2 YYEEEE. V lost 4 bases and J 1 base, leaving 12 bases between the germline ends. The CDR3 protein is CASSRRGLSNQPQHF. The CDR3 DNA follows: TGTGCCAGCAGCAGGAGGGGACTAAGCAATCAGCCCCAGCATTTT.

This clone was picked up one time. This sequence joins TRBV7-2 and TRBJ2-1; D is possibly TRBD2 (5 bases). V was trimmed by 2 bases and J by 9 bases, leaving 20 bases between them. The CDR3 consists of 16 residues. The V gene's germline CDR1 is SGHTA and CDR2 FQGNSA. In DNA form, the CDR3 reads TGTGCCAGCAGCTTACCGAGCGGCGTGGGCATTCTTGAGCAGTTCTTC. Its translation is CASSLPSGVGILEQFF.

As DNA, the CDR3 is TGTGCCAGCAGTTTTCTAGCTGGGGAGCAGTTCTTC. Residues: CASSFLAGEQFF. The chain has TRBV6-5 and TRBJ2-1; the D gene is possibly TRBD2 (5 bases). The CDR3 is made up of 12 amino acids. V was cut by 4 bases and J by 10 bases, with 11 bases left in between. Germline values: CDR1 MNHEY, CDR2 SVGAGI.

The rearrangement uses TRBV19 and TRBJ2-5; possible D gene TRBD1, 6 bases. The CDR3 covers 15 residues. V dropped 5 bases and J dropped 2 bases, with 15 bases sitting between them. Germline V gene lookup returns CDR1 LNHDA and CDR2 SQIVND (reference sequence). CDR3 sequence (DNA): TGTGCCAGTAGTGCGACAGGTAGACAACAAGAGACCCAGTACTTC. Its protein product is CASSATGRQQETQYF.

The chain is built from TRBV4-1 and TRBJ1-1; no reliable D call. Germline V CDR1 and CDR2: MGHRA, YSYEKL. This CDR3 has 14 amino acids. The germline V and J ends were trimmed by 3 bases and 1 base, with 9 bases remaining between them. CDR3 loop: CASSQTRSNTEAFF. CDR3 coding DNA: TGCGCCAGCAGCCAGACCAGGTCGAACACTGAAGCTTTCTTT.

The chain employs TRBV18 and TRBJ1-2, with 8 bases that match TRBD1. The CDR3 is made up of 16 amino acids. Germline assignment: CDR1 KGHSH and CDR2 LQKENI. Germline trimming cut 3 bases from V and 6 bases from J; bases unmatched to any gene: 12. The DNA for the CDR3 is TGTGCCAGCTCACCGCGACAGACAGGGGATATCAATGGCTACACCTTC. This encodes CASSPRQTGDINGYTF.

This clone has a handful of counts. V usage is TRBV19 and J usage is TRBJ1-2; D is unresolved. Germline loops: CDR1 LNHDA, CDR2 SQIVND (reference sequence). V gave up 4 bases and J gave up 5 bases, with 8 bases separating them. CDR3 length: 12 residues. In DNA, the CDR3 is TGTGCCAGTAGTAGGGCAGGATATGGCTACACCTTC. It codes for CASSRAGYGYTF.

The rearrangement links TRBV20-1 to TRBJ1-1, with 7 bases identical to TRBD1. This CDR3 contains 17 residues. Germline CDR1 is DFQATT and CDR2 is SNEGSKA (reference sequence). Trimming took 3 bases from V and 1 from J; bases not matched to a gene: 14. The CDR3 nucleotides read TGCAGTGCTAGTGGGCGCGAGGGGGCTGGGTGGAACACTGAAGCTTTCTTT. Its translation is CSASGREGAGWNTEAFF.

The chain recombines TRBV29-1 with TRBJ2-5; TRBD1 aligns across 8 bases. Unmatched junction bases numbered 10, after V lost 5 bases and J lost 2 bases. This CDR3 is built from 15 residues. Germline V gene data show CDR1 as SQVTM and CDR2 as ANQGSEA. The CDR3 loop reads CSVPKPTGAQETQYF. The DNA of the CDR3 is TGCAGCGTTCCTAAACCGACAGGGGCTCAAGAGACCCAGTACTTC. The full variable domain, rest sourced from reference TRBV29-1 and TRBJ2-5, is SAVISQKPSRDICQRGTSLTIQCQVDSQVTMMFWYRQQPGQSLTLIATANQGSEATYESGFVIDKFPISRPNLTFSTLTVSNMSPEDSSIYLCSVPKPTGAQETQYFGPGTRLLVL.

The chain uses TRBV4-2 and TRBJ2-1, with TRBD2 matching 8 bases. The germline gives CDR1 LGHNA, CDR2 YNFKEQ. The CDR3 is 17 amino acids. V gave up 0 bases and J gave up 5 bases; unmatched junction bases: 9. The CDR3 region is CASSQEEPAGEHNEQFF. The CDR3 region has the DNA TGTGCCAGCAGCCAAGAGGAGCCAGCGGGGGAACACAATGAGCAGTTCTTC.

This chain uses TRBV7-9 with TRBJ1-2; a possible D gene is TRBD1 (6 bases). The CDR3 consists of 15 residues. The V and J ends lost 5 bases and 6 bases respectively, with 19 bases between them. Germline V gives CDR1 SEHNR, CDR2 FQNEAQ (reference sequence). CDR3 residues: CASSLNWANRDGYTF. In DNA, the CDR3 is TGTGCCAGCAGCCTCAACTGGGCGAACAGGGATGGCTACACCTTC. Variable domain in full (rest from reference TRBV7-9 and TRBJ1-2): DTGVSQNPRHKITKRGQNVTFRCDPISEHNRLYWYRQTLGQGPEFLTYFQNEAQLEKSRLLSDRFSAERPKGSFSTLEIQRTEQGDSAMYLCASSLNWANRDGYTFGSGTRLTVV.

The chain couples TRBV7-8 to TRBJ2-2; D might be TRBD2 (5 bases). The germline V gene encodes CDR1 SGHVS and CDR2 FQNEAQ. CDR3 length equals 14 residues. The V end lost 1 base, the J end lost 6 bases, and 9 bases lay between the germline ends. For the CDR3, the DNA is TGTGCCAGCAGCTTAGTTGAGGGCTCCGGGGAGCTGTTTTTT. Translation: CASSLVEGSGELFF. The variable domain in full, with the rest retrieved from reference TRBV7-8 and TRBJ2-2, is GAGVSQSPRYKVAKRGQDVALRCDPISGHVSLFWYQQALGQGPEFLTYFQNEAQLDKSGLPSDRFFAERPEGSVSTLKIQRTQQEDSAVYLCASSLVEGSGELFFGEGSRLTVL.

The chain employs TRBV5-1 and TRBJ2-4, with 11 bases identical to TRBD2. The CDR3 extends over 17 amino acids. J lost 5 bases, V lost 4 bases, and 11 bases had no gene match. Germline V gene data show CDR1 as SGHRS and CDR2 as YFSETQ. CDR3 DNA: TGCGCCAGCAGCCTGCTAGCGGGGGGCCCATGGGAAAACATTCAGTACTTC. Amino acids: CASSLLAGGPWENIQYF.

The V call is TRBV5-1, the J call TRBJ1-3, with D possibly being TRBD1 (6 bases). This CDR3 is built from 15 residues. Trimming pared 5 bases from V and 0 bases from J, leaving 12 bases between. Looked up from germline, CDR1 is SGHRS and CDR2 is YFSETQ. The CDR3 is CASRAGTLSGNTIYF. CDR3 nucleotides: TGCGCCAGCAGGGCCGGGACACTCTCTGGAAACACCATATATTTT. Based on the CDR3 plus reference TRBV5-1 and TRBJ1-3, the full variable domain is KAGVTQTPRYLIKTRGQQVTLSCSPISGHRSVSWYQQTPGQGLQFLFEYFSETQRNKGNFPGRFSGRQFSNSRSEMNVSTLELGDSALYLCASRAGTLSGNTIYFGEGSWLTVV.

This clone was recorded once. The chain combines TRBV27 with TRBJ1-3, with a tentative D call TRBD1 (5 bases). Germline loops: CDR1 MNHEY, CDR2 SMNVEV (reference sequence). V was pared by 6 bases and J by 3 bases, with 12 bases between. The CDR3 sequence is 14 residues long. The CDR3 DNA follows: TGTGCCAGCAGCGGGACTGATCTTGGAAACACCATATATTTT. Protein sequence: CASSGTDLGNTIYF.

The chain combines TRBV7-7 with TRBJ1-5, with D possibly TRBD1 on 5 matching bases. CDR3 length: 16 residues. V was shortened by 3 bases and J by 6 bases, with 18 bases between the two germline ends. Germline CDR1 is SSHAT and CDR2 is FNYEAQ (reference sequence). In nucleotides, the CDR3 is TGTGCCAGCAGCTTGTGGGGCTTGGGCTACGGTCAGCCCCAGCATTTT. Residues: CASSLWGLGYGQPQHF.

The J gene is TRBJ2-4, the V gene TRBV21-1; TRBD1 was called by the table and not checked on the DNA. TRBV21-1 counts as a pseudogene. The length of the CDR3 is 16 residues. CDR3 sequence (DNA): TGTGCCAGCAGCATCAGGGCCCTGGGAACCAAAAACATTCAGTACTTC. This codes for CASSIRALGTKNIQYF.

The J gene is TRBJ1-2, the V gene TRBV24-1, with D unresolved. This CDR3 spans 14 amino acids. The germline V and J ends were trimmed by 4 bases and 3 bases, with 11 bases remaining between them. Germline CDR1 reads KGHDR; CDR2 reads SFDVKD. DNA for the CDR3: TGTGCCACCAGTGACCCTCAGATGGACTATGGCTACACCTTC. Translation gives CATSDPQMDYGYTF.

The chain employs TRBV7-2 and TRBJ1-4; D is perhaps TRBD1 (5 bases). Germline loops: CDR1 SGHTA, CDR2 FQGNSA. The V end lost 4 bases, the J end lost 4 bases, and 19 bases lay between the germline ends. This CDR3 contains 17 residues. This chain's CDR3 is CASSSQPQGRGNEKLFF. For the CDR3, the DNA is TGTGCCAGCAGCTCACAACCCCAGGGAAGGGGTAATGAAAAACTGTTTTTT.

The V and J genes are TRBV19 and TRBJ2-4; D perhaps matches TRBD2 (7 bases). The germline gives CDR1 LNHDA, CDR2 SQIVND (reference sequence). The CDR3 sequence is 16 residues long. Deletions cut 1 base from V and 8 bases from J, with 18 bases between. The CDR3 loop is CASSIVGGRRGDIQYF. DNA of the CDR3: TGTGCCAGTAGTATAGTAGGCGGGAGAAGGGGGGACATTCAGTACTTC.

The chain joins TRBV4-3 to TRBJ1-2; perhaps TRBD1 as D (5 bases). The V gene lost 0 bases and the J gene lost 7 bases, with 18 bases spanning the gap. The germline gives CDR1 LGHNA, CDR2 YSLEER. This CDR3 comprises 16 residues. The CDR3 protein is CASSQDLTLAGGGYTF. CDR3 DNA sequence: TGCGCCAGCAGCCAAGATCTGACGCTAGCGGGGGGTGGCTACACCTTC.

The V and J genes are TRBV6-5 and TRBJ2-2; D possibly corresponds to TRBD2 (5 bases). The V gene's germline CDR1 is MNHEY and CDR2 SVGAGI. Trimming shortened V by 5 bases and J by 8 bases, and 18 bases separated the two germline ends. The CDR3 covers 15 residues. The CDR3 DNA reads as TGTGCCAGCAGTCCGGCACGCGAGGGTGCTGGGGAGCTGTTTTTT. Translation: CASSPAREGAGELFF.

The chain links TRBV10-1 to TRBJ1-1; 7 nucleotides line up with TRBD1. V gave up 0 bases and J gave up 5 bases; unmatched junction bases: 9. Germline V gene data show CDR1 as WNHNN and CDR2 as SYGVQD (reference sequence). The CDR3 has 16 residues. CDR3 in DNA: TGCGCCAGCAGTGAGTCTATCGGACAGGCAGATACTGAAGCTTTCTTT. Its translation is CASSESIGQADTEAFF.

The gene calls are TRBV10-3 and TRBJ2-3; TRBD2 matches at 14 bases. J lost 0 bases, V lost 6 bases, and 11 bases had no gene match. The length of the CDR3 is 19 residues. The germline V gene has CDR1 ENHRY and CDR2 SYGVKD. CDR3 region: CAIRPGLAGGATSTDTQYF. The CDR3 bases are TGTGCCATCAGACCTGGACTAGCGGGGGGAGCCACAAGCACAGATACGCAGTATTTT.

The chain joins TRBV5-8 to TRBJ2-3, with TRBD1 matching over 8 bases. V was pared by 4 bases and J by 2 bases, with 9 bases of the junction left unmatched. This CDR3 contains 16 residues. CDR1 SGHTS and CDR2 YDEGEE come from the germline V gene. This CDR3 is CASSRGTGGFTDTQYF. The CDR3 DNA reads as TGTGCCAGCAGCCGGGGGACAGGAGGGTTCACAGATACGCAGTATTTT.